This T cell receptor beta chain was identified in a study of regulatory T cells in long-lasting Graves disease. Study details: The antithyroid drugs taken by newly diagnosed Graves' patients had been used for under 3 months.

Per the germline V gene, CDR1 is DFQATT and CDR2 is SNEGSKA (reference sequence). The V end lost 4 bases, the J end lost 4 bases, and 8 bases lay between the germline ends. The CDR3 runs 12 residues. With iRepertoire HTBI primers and Arm-PCR of CDR3 regions, TCR beta libraries were built. TCRdb ran MiXCR on the multiplex PCR reads and lists one entry per CDR3 protein. The table has 400,000 to 500,000 distinct CDR3 sequences, roughly 15% seen once; the top ten hold about 15%. Whole-study results and caveats: Persistent disease was characterized by preferential usage of TRBV28, TRBJ1-2 and TRBJ2-5. New patients shared 970 or so public clonotypes, and persistent patients shared more, with about 2,700.

Time point described: newly diagnosed GD, antithyroid drugs for less than 3 months. Making the TCR library involved RNA that had been extracted from PBMCs. A note on this clonotype: The antigen remains unidentified.

These data also formed part of another study, on T cells in Graves' hyperthyroidism and ophthalmopathy. That work states: Blood also carried most thyroid clonotypes expanded above 0.001.

The sample consisted of peripheral blood mononuclear cells (PBMCs), taken at new diagnosis, from a patient treated with antithyroid drugs. This clonotype was obtained from a woman aged 45-59 years with Graves disease. The rearrangement links TRBV20-1 to TRBJ2-1; the D gene could be TRBD1 or TRBD2 (5 bases each). The CDR3 DNA is TGCAGTGCTAACGGGGCGTACAATGAGCAGTTCTTC. This gives the protein CSANGAYNEQFF.